This TCR beta chain was profiled in a study of PD-1 blockade in classical Hodgkin lymphoma. The study's findings and limits: Healthy donors reportedly exceeded newly diagnosed patients in baseline TCR diversity.

Using immunoSEQ multiplex PCR, the repertoire was profiled, and TCRdb retains in-frame clones only, with some absent. The sample has tens of thousands of clones, under 95% seen once. With no exception, relapse followed autologous stem cell transplantation in all patients, and brentuximab vedotin exposure varied. Remarks on this clone: Its antigen is unidentified.

Germline CDR1 and CDR2: SGHAT and FQDESV (reference sequence). V shed 4 bases and J shed 3 bases, with 5 bases lying between them. This CDR3 region has 12 residues. The source of this sequence is a human donor with classical Hodgkin lymphoma. The sequencing used peripheral blood mononuclear cells (PBMCs), collected at baseline. The chain uses TRBV11-1 and TRBJ2-3; D unresolved. This CDR3 reads CASSYRTDTQYF. In DNA form, the CDR3 reads TGTGCCAGCAGCTACCGGACAGATACGCAGTATTTT.